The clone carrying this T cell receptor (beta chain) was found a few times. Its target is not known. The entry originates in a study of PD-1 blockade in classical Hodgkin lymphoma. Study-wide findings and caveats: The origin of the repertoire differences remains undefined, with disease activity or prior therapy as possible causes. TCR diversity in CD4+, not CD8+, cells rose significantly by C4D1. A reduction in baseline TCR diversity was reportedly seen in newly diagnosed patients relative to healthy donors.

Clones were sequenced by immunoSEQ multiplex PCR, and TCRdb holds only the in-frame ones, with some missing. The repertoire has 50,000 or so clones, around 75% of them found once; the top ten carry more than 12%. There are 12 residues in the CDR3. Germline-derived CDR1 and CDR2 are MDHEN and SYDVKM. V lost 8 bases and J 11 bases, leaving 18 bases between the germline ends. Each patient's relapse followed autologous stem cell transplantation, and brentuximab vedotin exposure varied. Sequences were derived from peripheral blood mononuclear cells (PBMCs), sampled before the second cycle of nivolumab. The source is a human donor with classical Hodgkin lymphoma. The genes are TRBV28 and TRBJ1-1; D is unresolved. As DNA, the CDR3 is TGTGCCAGCCATAACCCTATCGGGGAGGCTTTCTTT. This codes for CASHNPIGEAFF.